The 23 T cell receptor beta chains presented below share a single source sample, sequenced in a study of blood T cells in healthy people across ages. With a J-beta primer mix and a sample-barcoded 5' primer, a second PCR ran 7 to 11 cycles. Each CDR3 protein gets one entry after TCRdb re-called the 5' RACE reads with MiXCR. This repertoire shows 1.5 million to 2 million distinct CDR3 sequences, about two fifths found once; its top ten account for roughly 23%. Sequenced sample: blood. The origin of the receptors is a human donor in good health.

V gene TRBV20-1 combines with J gene TRBJ2-1; perhaps D is TRBD1 or TRBD2 (5 bases each). The end of the DNA is better explained by TRBJ2-7, so the J call may be wrong. Germline values: CDR1 DFQATT, CDR2 SNEGSKA (reference sequence). The CDR3 runs to 12 residues. The CDR3, as DNA: TGCAGTGCTAGGCACGGGGCCAATGAGCAGTACTTC. This sequence encodes CSARHGANEQYF.

The chain is built from TRBV9 and TRBJ2-1, with 8 bases matching TRBD2. CDR1 is SGDLS and CDR2 is YYNGEE in the germline V gene. The CDR3 is 18 residues long. Trimming at V came to 0 bases and at J to 8 bases, leaving 16 bases not matched to a gene. The CDR3 DNA reads as TGTGCCAGCAGCGTAGGAGGTCTGTCCGGGGGGGCCGGCGATGAGCAGTTCTTC. Protein product: CASSVGGLSGGAGDEQFF.

In this sample, this clonotype turned up a few times. This rearrangement joins TRBV10-3 to TRBJ2-1, with a possible D match to TRBD2 (5 bases). The CDR3 spans 14 residues. Germline V lookup: CDR1 ENHRY, CDR2 SYGVKD. The germline V and J ends were trimmed by 10 bases and 4 bases, with 17 bases remaining between them. DNA of the CDR3: TGTGCCACCTTTCAGGCGGGTGAATACAATGAGCAGTTCTTC. Translation gives CATFQAGEYNEQFF.

This clonotype was detected a few times. The rearrangement joins TRBV6-5 to TRBJ1-2; D not resolved. The length of the CDR3 is 15 residues. The germline CDR1 and CDR2 sequences are MNHEY and SVGAGI. The V and J ends lost 6 bases and 0 bases respectively, with 14 bases between them. The CDR3: CASRLTALANYGYTF. DNA of the CDR3: TGTGCCAGCAGGCTAACAGCTTTGGCTAACTATGGCTACACCTTC.

This chain connects TRBV7-2 to TRBJ1-6; D remains ambiguous. Trimming stripped 5 bases from V and 8 bases from J, with 13 bases between. The CDR3 is 14 residues long. Germline CDR1 is SGHTA and CDR2 is FQGNSA. The CDR3 coding sequence is TGTGCCAGCAGCGCCCGCGGCAGAGATTCACCCCTCCACTTT. It is translated as CASSARGRDSPLHF.

The chain links TRBV7-2 to TRBJ1-2; D is perhaps TRBD1 (6 bases). This CDR3 region has 13 residues. V shed 6 bases and J shed 2 bases, with 10 bases lying between them. Germline assignment: CDR1 SGHTA and CDR2 FQGNSA. The CDR3 sequence: CASRQDRNYGYTF. The CDR3 nucleotides are TGTGCCAGCAGACAGGACAGAAACTATGGCTACACCTTC.

The V and J genes are TRBV15 and TRBJ2-7; D is perhaps TRBD2 (7 bases). TRBJ2-5 matches the DNA end more closely, so the J call is doubtful. This CDR3 has 14 residues. Germline V gene lookup returns CDR1 LNHNV and CDR2 YYDKDF (reference sequence). The CDR3 nucleotides read TGTGCCACCGGGCTGGTGGGGGGGCCGGAGACCCAGTACTTC. It translates to CATGLVGGPETQYF.

The chain links TRBV5-6 to TRBJ1-1; no reliable D call. V shed 5 bases and J shed 1 base, with 9 bases lying between them. The CDR3 consists of 13 residues. CDR1 SGHDT and CDR2 YYEEEE come from the germline V gene. CDR3 coding DNA: TGTGCCAGCAGGGGAATGGGGAACACTGAAGCTTTCTTT. As protein: CASRGMGNTEAFF.

The chain carries TRBV29-1 and TRBJ2-1, with 8 bases fitting TRBD2. Germline V gene data show CDR1 as SQVTM and CDR2 as ANQGSEA. V lost 7 bases to trimming and J lost 6 bases; unmatched junction nucleotides: 11. The CDR3 is 14 residues long. CDR3 loop: CSALSGVGVNEQFF. CDR3 sequence (DNA): TGCAGCGCCCTTAGCGGGGTCGGGGTCAATGAGCAGTTCTTC.

The V call is TRBV5-1, the J call TRBJ2-7; TRBD2 aligns across 8 bases. Germline assignment: CDR1 SGHRS and CDR2 YFSETQ. CDR3 length equals 17 residues. Trimming removed 4 bases from V and 2 bases from J; junction bases left unmatched: 14. Written as DNA, the CDR3 is TGCGCCAGCAGCCGCCTCCCTGCAGCGGGGGCACCCTACGAGCAGTACTTC. Protein product: CASSRLPAAGAPYEQYF.

The V gene is TRBV6-6, the J gene TRBJ2-7; TRBD1 agrees at 9 bases. The germline V gene encodes CDR1 MNHNY and CDR2 SVGAGI (reference sequence). This CDR3 contains 14 residues. Germline trimming cut 8 bases from V and 2 bases from J; bases unmatched to any gene: 7. CDR3 nucleotide sequence: TGTGCCAGCCAGGGGACAGGGTCTACCTACGAGCAGTACTTC. Protein: CASQGTGSTYEQYF.

The J gene is TRBJ1-2, the V gene TRBV9, with TRBD1 identical over 12 bases. With V trimmed by 4 bases and J by 7 bases, 8 bases remained unmatched. The CDR3 runs 15 residues. Germline lookup yields CDR1 SGDLS and CDR2 YYNGEE. CDR3 residues: CASSRDRGRAFGYTF. For the CDR3, the DNA is TGTGCCAGCAGCCGGGACAGGGGGCGAGCGTTTGGCTACACCTTC.

This sequence joins TRBV7-2 and TRBJ2-3; no firm D call. Germline values: CDR1 SGHTA, CDR2 FQGNSA. CDR3 size: 15 residues. V was trimmed by 1 base and J by 6 bases, leaving 14 bases between them. CDR3 protein: CASSLGSYTQDTQYF. In nucleotides, the CDR3 is TGTGCCAGCAGCTTAGGGAGCTACACACAGGATACGCAGTATTTT.

The rearrangement uses TRBV9 and TRBJ2-5; 8 nucleotides agree with TRBD2. The CDR3 spans 14 residues. The germline gives CDR1 SGDLS, CDR2 YYNGEE. V shed 8 bases, J shed 4 bases, and the junction held 10 bases outside the gene matches. The CDR3 loop reads CARGQGTRRETQYF. CDR3 nucleotide sequence: TGTGCCAGGGGCCAGGGGACTAGAAGAGAGACCCAGTACTTC.

This clonotype was observed a few times. The rearrangement uses TRBV4-3 and TRBJ2-4, with TRBD1 matching 7 bases. The J call may not be correct, given that the DNA end is closer to TRBJ2-7. The CDR3 runs to 14 residues. Germline V gives CDR1 LGHNA, CDR2 YSLEER. The CDR3 DNA reads TGCGCCAGCAGCCATCGACAGGGTAAGGACGAGCAGTACTTC. Amino acid sequence: CASSHRQGKDEQYF.

This clonotype was counted ten times or more. The gene calls are TRBV7-8 and TRBJ2-5, with D hard to call. Germline lookup yields CDR1 SGHVS and CDR2 FQNEAQ. The CDR3 is made up of 10 amino acids. The V end was cut by 3 bases, the J end by 5 bases, with 1 base between. The CDR3 DNA is TGTGCCAGCAGCTTTGAGACCCAGTACTTC. Translation: CASSFETQYF.

V is TRBV27 and J is TRBJ2-1; 11 nucleotides match TRBD2. Trimming took 5 bases from V and 3 from J; bases not matched to a gene: 6. The germline CDR1 and CDR2 sequences are MNHEY and SMNVEV (reference sequence). This CDR3 comprises 16 residues. The CDR3 here is CASSISGLADYNEQFF. CDR3 nucleotides: TGTGCCAGCAGTATCTCGGGACTAGCGGACTACAATGAGCAGTTCTTC.

This clonotype was found a few times. This chain links TRBV6-5 with TRBJ2-1, with no clear D. The CDR3 spans 14 residues. Germline CDR1 reads MNHEY; CDR2 reads SVGAGI. V gave up 5 bases and J gave up 7 bases, with 15 bases separating them. CDR3 amino acids: CASSPRSLGNEQFF. The CDR3 DNA reads as TGTGCCAGCAGTCCACGCAGCCTTGGGAATGAGCAGTTCTTC.

The chain combines TRBV7-2 with TRBJ1-3; 8 positions agree with TRBD1. Germline V gene lookup returns CDR1 SGHTA and CDR2 FQGNSA. V lost 2 bases and J lost 3; bases outside the gene matches: 15. The CDR3 length is 19 residues. The CDR3 DNA is TGTGCCAGCAGCTTAAACTCACTCGGGACAGGACTAAGTGGAAACACCATATATTTT. Translated, it gives CASSLNSLGTGLSGNTIYF. The entire variable domain, with the rest obtained from reference TRBV7-2 and TRBJ1-3, is as follows: GAGVSQSPSNKVTEKGKDVELRCDPISGHTALYWYRQSLGQGLEFLIYFQGNSAPDKSGLPSDRFSAERTGGSVSTLTIQRTQQEDSAVYLCASSLNSLGTGLSGNTIYFGEGSWLTVV.

V gene TRBV2 combines with J gene TRBJ2-1; D might be TRBD2 (5 bases). There are 13 residues in the CDR3. Trimming removed 10 bases at V and 8 bases at J, with 18 bases between. CDR1 is SNHLY and CDR2 is FYNNEI in the germline V gene. The CDR3 nucleotides read TGTGCCAAGGTTCGAGTGGACTTGGATGAGCAGTTCTTC. This gives the protein CAKVRVDLDEQFF.

This clonotype showed up just a few times. This rearrangement joins TRBV2 to TRBJ1-2; the D is unclear. This CDR3 comprises 16 residues. Germline V gene sequence: CDR1 SNHLY, CDR2 FYNNEI. The V end was cut by 4 bases, the J end by 7 bases, with 22 bases between. CDR3 residues: CASSGADGTSASGYTF. For the CDR3, the DNA is TGTGCCAGCAGTGGGGCGGACGGTACTTCGGCCTCTGGCTACACCTTC.

This clonotype was seen a handful of times. This chain joins TRBV29-1 and TRBJ1-1; tentative D call: TRBD1 (6 bases). Trimming pared 7 bases from V and 3 bases from J, leaving 12 bases between. Germline CDR1 and CDR2: SQVTM and ANQGSEA. This CDR3 contains 12 residues. The CDR3 nucleotides are TGCAGCGCCAAGGACAGTTACACTGAAGCTTTCTTT. Amino acid sequence: CSAKDSYTEAFF.

The V gene is TRBV4-2, the J gene TRBJ1-2; 8 bases are shared with TRBD1. Germline CDR1 and CDR2: LGHNA and YNFKEQ. V gave up 1 base and J gave up 5 bases; unmatched junction bases: 6. The CDR3 is 15 residues long. This CDR3 reads CASSQAVRQGYGYTF. The CDR3 DNA reads TGTGCCAGCAGCCAAGCGGTCCGACAGGGGTATGGCTACACCTTC.